The sequence of this TCR beta chain was determined in a study of cytomegalovirus exposure and HLA in healthy donors. Looked up from germline, CDR1 is SGHAT and CDR2 is FQNNGV. Germline trimming cut 3 bases from V and 9 bases from J; bases unmatched to any gene: 6. This CDR3 is built from 14 residues. Primers: 60 Vbeta forward and 13 Jbeta reverse. Some clones are missing from TCRdb's copy, which holds only in-frame ones; the method was immunoSEQ multiplex PCR. Its listing shows roughly 100,000 clones. The sequencing input was PBMCs. The chain couples TRBV11-2 to TRBJ2-7; 12 bases agree with TRBD1. The clonotype originates from a man aged 50-59 years in good health and CMV-seronegative. The CDR3, as DNA: TGTGCCAGCAGCTTGGCAGGGACAGGGGGCCGGCAGTACTTC. Translating gives CASSLAGTGGRQYF.